These 5 T cell receptor beta chains were sequenced from one sample in a study of blood T cell repertoires in COVID-19. The table came from immunoSEQ multiplex PCR; TCRdb's copy has only in-frame clones and leaves some out. Among over 130,000 clones listed, approximately 78% were seen once. Sequenced material: peripheral blood. These TCRs come from a woman aged 80 or over with acute or convalescent COVID-19.

V usage is TRBV5-1 and J usage is TRBJ2-7, with 11 bases identical to TRBD2. Germline CDR1 SGHRS, CDR2 YFSETQ. V lost 0 bases, J lost 3 bases, and 2 bases stayed unmatched. The CDR3 consists of 15 residues. As DNA, the CDR3 is TGCGCCAGCAGCTTGGGACTAGCGGGGAACTACGAGCAGTACTTC. Translating gives CASSLGLAGNYEQYF. The whole variable domain, remainder taken from reference TRBV5-1 and TRBJ2-7, is KAGVTQTPRYLIKTRGQQVTLSCSPISGHRSVSWYQQTPGQGLQFLFEYFSETQRNKGNFPGRFSGRQFSNSRSEMNVSTLELGDSALYLCASSLGLAGNYEQYFGPGTRLTVT.

This clone was observed once. J is TRBJ1-6 and V is TRBV10-3, with D possibly being TRBD1 (6 bases). V dropped 10 bases and J dropped 6 bases, with 25 bases sitting between them. Germline assignment: CDR1 ENHRY and CDR2 SYGVKD. CDR3 length: 17 amino acids. As DNA, the CDR3 is TGTGCCACCAGCCAGGAGGCAGGGGTAATGAGTAATTCACCCCTCCACTTT. Protein: CATSQEAGVMSNSPLHF.

DNA for the CDR3: TGTGCCAGCAGCTCTTTCTTTGGAGGGGGCGGTTCGGTCCGAGAAGCTTTCTTT. The encoded protein is CASSSFFGGGGSVREAFF. The chain links TRBV7-9 to TRBJ1-1; 7 nucleotides agree with TRBD1. This CDR3 is built from 18 residues. Germline CDR1 SEHNR, CDR2 FQNEAQ (reference sequence). J gave up 8 bases and V 4 bases, and 22 bases lay outside the gene matches.

The chain joins TRBV7-8 to TRBJ2-1, with a possible D match to TRBD2 (5 bases). This CDR3 has 17 amino acids. The germline V gene has CDR1 SGHVS and CDR2 FQNEAQ. Between the trimmed V and J ends, which lost 5 bases and 3 bases, there was a span of 20 bases. The CDR3 nucleotides read TGTGCCAGCAGCCCTTACCCCGGGATTAGAAGCTACAATGAGCAGTTCTTC. Translated: CASSPYPGIRSYNEQFF.

V is TRBV7-9 and J is TRBJ1-2; 7 positions agree with TRBD1. Germline V lookup: CDR1 SEHNR, CDR2 FQNEAQ (reference sequence). The CDR3 sequence is 14 residues long. V lost 3 bases and J lost 4; bases outside the gene matches: 5. The DNA of the CDR3 is TGTGCCAGCAGCTTTCAGGGGGTCCCCTATGGCTACACCTTC. This gives the protein CASSFQGVPYGYTF. The whole variable domain, remainder taken from reference TRBV7-9 and TRBJ1-2, is DTGVSQNPRHKITKRGQNVTFRCDPISEHNRLYWYRQTLGQGPEFLTYFQNEAQLEKSRLLSDRFSAERPKGSFSTLEIQRTEQGDSAMYLCASSFQGVPYGYTFGSGTRLTVV.